This T cell receptor (beta chain) was retrieved from a study of cytomegalovirus exposure and HLA in healthy donors. The germline V gene encodes CDR1 SGHAT and CDR2 FQNNGV. The V segment lost 1 base and the J segment 1 base; nucleotides outside the gene matches: 0. The CDR3 runs 14 residues. The PCR contained 60 Vbeta and 13 Jbeta primers. The repertoire was sequenced with immunoSEQ multiplex PCR; TCRdb's copy has only in-frame clones and lacks some. The repertoire holds roughly 170,000 clones, with around 80% as singletons. Findings of the study overall: TCR beta chains associated with HLA were, in a later analysis, more clonally expanded than equally common others. Sequencing artifact likely explains a cluster of highly shared sequence variants. It was confirmed in vitro that a few of the CMV-associated chains were specific for CMV antigens. Donor immune exposure was known only as CMV serostatus.

Regarding this clone: Its matching antigen is unknown.

The chain joins TRBV11-2 to TRBJ1-1; 7 bases agree with TRBD1. Sequenced material: PBMCs. This sequence was found in a girl aged 2-10 years in good health and CMV-seropositive. The CDR3 region has the DNA TGTGCCAGCAGCTTAGGGACAGGGAACACTGAAGCTTTCTTT. Encoded protein: CASSLGTGNTEAFF.